This TCR beta chain was identified during a study of cytomegalovirus exposure and HLA in healthy donors. The overall study: Later, an analysis reported that the 95 to 150 validation repertoires had used the same platform as the approximately 630 first-cohort repertoires.

Clones were read by immunoSEQ multiplex PCR, and TCRdb kept only the in-frame ones, dropping some. The table includes over 130,000 clones, about 87% detected once. It was the roughly 110-subject validation cohort, separate from the roughly 700-subject first cohort, to which the donors belonged. Overall study results and limits: The investigators catalogued 164 TCR beta chains as cytomegalovirus-associated. Using the classifier, cytomegalovirus status was reportedly diagnosed with high specificity and sensitivity.

With regard to this clone: Antigen: not known.

Germline CDR1 reads SEHNR; CDR2 reads FQNEAQ (reference sequence). The ends were cut back, 4 bases at V and 8 bases at J, with 11 bases in the middle. The CDR3 runs to 13 residues. This clonotype originated in a man aged 18 to 29 in good health and CMV-seropositive. Material for sequencing was PBMCs. This sequence joins TRBV7-9 and TRBJ1-4; a possible D gene is TRBD1 (6 bases). This chain's CDR3 is CASSSWTEEKLFF. CDR3 DNA: TGTGCCAGCAGCTCCTGGACAGAAGAAAAACTGTTTTTT.